This T cell receptor beta chain was documented in a study of beta chain features in type 1 diabetes. Looking at the study overall: The examined sorted cells totaled around 100 million across samples.

As regards this clone: Its antigen is not known. At one end the junction does not follow the germline gene, possibly because of a read error.

The CDR3 contains 15 residues. The germline gives CDR1 SGHRS, CDR2 YFSETQ. Overall study results and limits: Moderate but significant shortening of TCRB CDR3s was recorded in all four CD4+ subsets from Type 1 diabetes patients.

Reverse transcribing all isolated RNA meant expressed TCRB transcripts were sequenced. The read count averaged about 3.57 million across naive, central memory and regulatory T cell samples. Profiling relied on immunoSEQ multiplex PCR, and the TCRdb table lists in-frame clones only, not all of them. The sample yields roughly 150,000 clones, 50% to 70% seen once. The chain employs TRBV5-1 and TRBJ1-1; 9 bases align to TRBD1. The TCR was taken from a man aged 30 to 45 with type 1 diabetes. The sample was naive CD4+ T cells from blood. The CDR3 is CATSQGQGQYPEAFF. The CDR3 DNA follows: TGCGCCACCAGCCAGGGACAGGGCCAGTACCCTGAAGCTTTCTTT.